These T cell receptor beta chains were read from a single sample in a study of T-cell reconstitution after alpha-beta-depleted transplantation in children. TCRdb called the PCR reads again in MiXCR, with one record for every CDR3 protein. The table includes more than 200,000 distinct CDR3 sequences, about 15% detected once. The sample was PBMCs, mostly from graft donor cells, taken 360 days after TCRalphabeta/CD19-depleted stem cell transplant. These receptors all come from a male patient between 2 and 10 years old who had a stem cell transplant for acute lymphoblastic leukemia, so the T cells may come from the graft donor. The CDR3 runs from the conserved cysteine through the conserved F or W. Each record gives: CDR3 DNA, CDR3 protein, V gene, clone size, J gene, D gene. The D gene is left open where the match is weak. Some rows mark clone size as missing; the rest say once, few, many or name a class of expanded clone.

TGCGCCAGCAGCTTGGAAACAGCCTATGGCTACACCTTC | CASSLETAYGYTF | TRBV5-1 | NA | TRBJ1-2 | NA
TGTGCCAGCAGTGAAGTGGATGTGACAGATACGCAGTATTTT | CASSEVDVTDTQYF | TRBV6-1 | few | TRBJ2-3 | NA
TGTGCCAGCAGCCACTTGTCGGGGACAGAGCAAGAGACCCAGTACTTC | CASSHLSGTEQETQYF | TRBV3-1 | NA | TRBJ2-5 | TRBD1
TGTGCCAGCAGCCTTTACACAGGGGCGGGGAACTATGGCTACACCTTC | CASSLYTGAGNYGYTF | TRBV7-8 | NA | TRBJ1-2 | TRBD1
TGTGCCAGCAGTGTTTCTAAGGAGGGTGAAAAACTGTTTTTT | CASSVSKEGEKLFF | TRBV2 | many | TRBJ1-4 | NA
TGTGCCAGCAGTTTTTCGGTGGATCAGCCCCAGCATTTT | CASSFSVDQPQHF | TRBV12-3/TRBV12-4 | few | TRBJ1-5 | NA
TGCGCCAGCAGCTTGGATTCTGAAGCTTTCTTT | CASSLDSEAFF | TRBV5-1 | once | TRBJ1-1 | NA
TGTGCCAGCAAAAAACTAGCTGCGAACACCGGGGAGCTGTTTTTT | CASKKLAANTGELFF | TRBV6-1 | NA | TRBJ2-2 | NA
TGTGCCAGCAGTTTCTCAGGGAGCGCTGAAGCTTTCTTT | CASSFSGSAEAFF | TRBV12-3/TRBV12-4 | many | TRBJ1-1 | NA
TGCAGTGCTAGAGATCGGATGAGCTCCTACGAGCAGTACTTC | CSARDRMSSYEQYF | TRBV20-1 | NA | TRBJ2-7 | NA
TGTGCCAGCAGCCAGACTTCGTCAGGCACAGATACGCAGTATTTT | CASSQTSSGTDTQYF | TRBV6-1 | NA | TRBJ2-3 | NA
TGTGCCAGCAGCCAAGTAGGACAGGGAGCCAAAAACATTCAGTACTTC | CASSQVGQGAKNIQYF | TRBV14 | once | TRBJ2-4 | TRBD1
TGCAGTGCTTCCCTAGCGGGGGGACCCTACGAGCAGTACTTC | CSASLAGGPYEQYF | TRBV20-1 | NA | TRBJ2-7 | TRBD2
TGTGCCAGCAGACAAGAGCCGCTCCCGATCACAGATACGCAGTATTTT | CASRQEPLPITDTQYF | TRBV12-3/TRBV12-4 | NA | TRBJ2-3 | NA
TGTGCCAGCACCTTTAAATTGCAGTCTAGCACAGATACGCAGTATTTT | CASTFKLQSSTDTQYF | TRBV6-1 | NA | TRBJ2-3 | NA
TGTGCCAGTAGTATAGATCTAGGATATCGCACCTTC | CASSIDLGYRTF | TRBV19 | many | TRBJ1-2 | NA
TGCAGTGCGCTACAGGGGGCAGGGGATACGCAGTATTTT | CSALQGAGDTQYF | TRBV20-1 | many | TRBJ2-3 | TRBD1
TGTGCCAGCAGCCTCATAACAGGGACACATTCACCCCTCCACTTT | CASSLITGTHSPLHF | TRBV12-3/TRBV12-4 | few | TRBJ1-6 | NA